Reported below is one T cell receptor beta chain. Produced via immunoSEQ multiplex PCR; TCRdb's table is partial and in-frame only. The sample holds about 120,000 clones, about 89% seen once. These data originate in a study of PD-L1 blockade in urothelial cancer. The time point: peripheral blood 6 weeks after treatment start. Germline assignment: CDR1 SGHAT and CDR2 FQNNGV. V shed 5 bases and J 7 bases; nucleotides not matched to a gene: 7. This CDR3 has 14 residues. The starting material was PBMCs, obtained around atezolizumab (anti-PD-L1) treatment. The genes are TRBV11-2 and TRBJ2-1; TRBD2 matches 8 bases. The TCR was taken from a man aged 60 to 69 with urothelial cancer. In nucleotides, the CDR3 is TGTGCCAGCAGCGCTCGCGGGAGGAAGAATGAGCAGTTCTTC. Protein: CASSARGRKNEQFF.